This T cell receptor beta chain was recorded in a study of T cell responses to AZD1222 COVID-19 vaccine. Across the study: Timing groups of about 4 and about 12 weeks for second doses were pooled. Study-wide results and caveats: White British people made up most donors, females outnumbered males, and clonal diversity was possibly underestimated. Increases in Spike-specific TCR breadth and depth were seen after two AZD1222 doses. Within unmutated variant regions lay the reported targets of nearly half of spike-specific TCRs.

This CDR3 contains 14 residues. Trimming shortened V by 2 bases and J by 9 bases, and 14 bases separated the two germline ends. Germline lookup yields CDR1 SEHNR and CDR2 FQNEAQ (reference sequence). As concerns this clone: The antigen is not known.

The table came from immunoSEQ multiplex PCR; TCRdb's copy has only in-frame clones and leaves some out. The sample carries some 110,000 clones, around 91% recorded once. The clonotype was recovered from an adult in good health. The rearrangement uses TRBV7-9 and TRBJ1-3, with no clear D. The specimen was peripheral blood, collected on day 0 of AZD1222 vaccination. The CDR3 nucleotides read TGTGCCAGCAGCTTACAGGCCGGGGAAGCCACCATATATTTT. Translated, it gives CASSLQAGEATIYF.